Below are 30 T cell receptor beta chains sequenced from a single sample in a study of blood T cell repertoires in COVID-19. TCRdb's copy holds only in-frame clones and misses some; the assay was immunoSEQ multiplex PCR. The table lists 200,000 to 300,000 clones, around 85% of them singletons, with 5.5% to 8% in the top ten. Sequenced sample: peripheral blood. The source of these receptors is a woman aged 55-70 years with active or convalescent COVID-19.

V and J are TRBV2 and TRBJ1-5; TRBD1 matches 8 bases. The V gene end was trimmed by 5 bases and the J gene end by 0 bases; junction bases not matched to a gene: 3. CDR3 length: 15 amino acids. Germline V CDR1 and CDR2: SNHLY, FYNNEI. CDR3 nucleotides: TGTGCCAGCAGTCGGGACAGGAATAGCAATCAGCCCCAGCATTTT. It encodes CASSRDRNSNQPQHF. The full variable domain, its missing parts supplied by reference TRBV2 and TRBJ1-5, is EPEVTQTPSHQVTQMGQEVILRCVPISNHLYFYWYRQILGQKVEFLVSFYNNEISEKSEIFDDQFSVERPDGSNFTLKIRSTKLEDSAMYFCASSRDRNSNQPQHFGDGTRLSIL.

This sequence joins TRBV6-5 and TRBJ2-1; a possible D gene is TRBD2 (6 bases). The length of the CDR3 is 15 residues. The germline V and J ends were trimmed by 0 bases and 7 bases, with 13 bases remaining between them. The V gene's germline CDR1 is MNHEY and CDR2 SVGAGI. The CDR3 loop is CASSYSIVGRNEQFF. As DNA, the CDR3 is TGTGCCAGCAGTTACTCGATAGTGGGGAGGAATGAGCAGTTCTTC.

This clone was observed a few times. Here the CDR3 reads CASSQAGQLSYNEQFF. DNA of the CDR3: TGTGCCAGCAGCCAAGCGGGACAGCTCTCCTACAATGAGCAGTTCTTC. The V call is TRBV3-1 (or the pseudogene TRBV3-2), the J call TRBJ2-1; 7 bases map to TRBD1. The CDR3 length is 16 residues. Germline V lookup: CDR1 LGHDT, CDR2 YNNKEL (reference sequence). J gave up 0 bases and V 1 base, and 3 bases lay outside the gene matches.

This chain uses TRBV2 with TRBJ2-5; 7 bases are a match to TRBD2. After removal of 6 bases from V and 5 bases from J, the junction contained 9 bases not matched to a gene. The CDR3 is 14 amino acids. Germline V gene lookup returns CDR1 SNHLY and CDR2 FYNNEI. CDR3 sequence reads: CASSQRTRRETQYF. Here the CDR3 DNA reads TGTGCCAGCAGCCAGAGGACTAGGCGGGAGACCCAGTACTTC.

This clone occurred a few times. The chain links TRBV29-1 to TRBJ2-1; the match to TRBD2 covers 8 bases. CDR1 SQVTM and CDR2 ANQGSEA come from the germline V gene. This CDR3 is 14 amino acids long. V shed 2 bases and J 4 bases; nucleotides not matched to a gene: 4. In nucleotides, the CDR3 is TGCAGCGTTGAAACCCTAGCGGGTTACAATGAGCAGTTCTTC. Translating gives CSVETLAGYNEQFF.

The chain uses TRBV5-1 and TRBJ2-7; 9 bases are shared with TRBD2. Germline V gene lookup returns CDR1 SGHRS and CDR2 YFSETQ. Losses at the gene ends were 5 bases for V and 0 bases for J; bases not matched to a gene: 6. The CDR3 spans 15 residues. The CDR3 region is CASRAGLASSYEQYF. The CDR3 DNA reads TGCGCCAGCAGGGCGGGACTAGCAAGCTCCTACGAGCAGTACTTC.

CDR3 nucleotide sequence: TGTGCTAGTGGTTTGGTAGCGGGACCCCGCTCGAGGTACGAGCAGTACTTC. Its protein is CASGLVAGPRSRYEQYF. This rearrangement joins TRBV12-5 to TRBJ2-7, with 7 bases aligning to TRBD2. Germline-derived CDR1 and CDR2 are LGHNT and FRNRAP. The V and J ends lost 0 bases and 4 bases, in that order; junction bases with no gene match: 12. This CDR3 has 17 residues.

The rearrangement joins TRBV7-9 to TRBJ1-1, with a possible D match to TRBD1 (5 bases). The germline gives CDR1 SEHNR, CDR2 FQNEAQ (reference sequence). The CDR3 extends over 16 amino acids. Trimming removed 6 bases at V and 1 base at J, with 18 bases between. CDR3 in amino acids: CASSSPGGGGNTEAFF. As DNA, the CDR3 is TGTGCCAGCAGTTCCCCCGGTGGGGGGGGGAACACTGAAGCTTTCTTT. Full variable domain (outside the CDR3, taken from reference TRBV7-9 and TRBJ1-1): DTGVSQNPRHKITKRGQNVTFRCDPISEHNRLYWYRQTLGQGPEFLTYFQNEAQLEKSRLLSDRFSAERPKGSFSTLEIQRTEQGDSAMYLCASSSPGGGGNTEAFFGQGTRLTVV.

This rearrangement joins TRBV5-1 to TRBJ2-7, with 7 bases that match TRBD2. The CDR3 runs to 15 residues. Germline values: CDR1 SGHRS, CDR2 YFSETQ. Trimming took 0 bases from V and 2 from J; bases not matched to a gene: 5. For the CDR3, the DNA is TGCGCCAGCAGCTTGGTTCCAGGGAGGGCCTACGAGCAGTACGTC. Translation gives CASSLVPGRAYEQYV.

The chain is built from TRBV21-1 and TRBJ2-7; the tabulated D call, TRBD1, remains unverified against the DNA. TRBV21-1 is a pseudogene. The CDR3 has 16 residues. As DNA, the CDR3 is TGTGCCAGCAGCATTGGCAGCCGGGACAGTCCCCACGAGCAGTACGTC. It codes for CASSIGSRDSPHEQYV.

The V call is TRBV5-4, the J call TRBJ2-7; tentatively, D is TRBD2 (5 bases). V was shortened by 0 bases and J by 9 bases, with 13 bases between the two germline ends. The length of the CDR3 is 13 residues. The germline CDR1 and CDR2 sequences are SGHNT and YYREEE (reference sequence). DNA for the CDR3: TGTGCCAGCAGCTTGGCCGGTGGGAGAGGGCAGTACTTC. This encodes CASSLAGGRGQYF. Full variable domain (rest looked up from reference TRBV5-4 and TRBJ2-7): ETGVTQSPTHLIKTRGQQVTLRCSSQSGHNTVSWYQQALGQGPQFIFQYYREEENGRGNFPPRFSGLQFPNYSSELNVNALELDDSALYLCASSLAGGRGQYFGPGTRLTVT.

The rearrangement links TRBV5-1 to TRBJ1-4; TRBD1 aligns across 8 bases. J was trimmed by 6 bases and V by 5 bases; bases with no gene match: 6. This CDR3 contains 14 residues. From germline, CDR1 is SGHRS and CDR2 YFSETQ. Written as DNA, the CDR3 is TGCGCCAGCAGTCGACAGGGGAACGATGAAAAACTGTTTTTT. This encodes CASSRQGNDEKLFF.

The chain has TRBV18 and TRBJ2-1; TRBD2 matches at 8 bases. The V gene's germline CDR1 is KGHSH and CDR2 LQKENI. This CDR3 has 16 residues. After removal of 5 bases from V and 7 bases from J, the junction contained 13 bases not matched to a gene. CDR3 amino acids: CASSSTETSAFNEQFF. The CDR3, as DNA: TGTGCCAGCTCATCAACTGAGACTAGCGCCTTTAATGAGCAGTTCTTC.

The J gene is TRBJ1-2, the V gene TRBV29-1; possible D gene TRBD1, 6 bases. Germline-derived CDR1 and CDR2 are SQVTM and ANQGSEA. This CDR3 region has 13 residues. The V gene lost 4 bases and the J gene lost 4 bases, with 13 bases spanning the gap. In DNA, the CDR3 is TGCAGCGTTGGGGGTCGGGGGGCCTATGGCTACACCTTC. Translating gives CSVGGRGAYGYTF.

This chain uses TRBV6-1 with TRBJ2-2; D is ambiguous. With 0 bases removed from V and 4 bases from J, the gap between germline ends came to 3 bases. The CDR3 loop spans 13 amino acids. Per the germline V gene, CDR1 is MNHNS and CDR2 is SASEGT. The CDR3 here is CASSEASTGELFF. DNA for the CDR3: TGTGCCAGCAGTGAAGCTAGCACCGGGGAGCTGTTTTTT.

Points on this clone: Other DNA sequences from this sample encode an identical CDR3 as well. V and J are TRBV5-4 and TRBJ2-7, with 8 bases aligning to TRBD1. Per the germline V gene, CDR1 is SGHNT and CDR2 is YYREEE (reference sequence). V lost 3 bases and J lost 5; bases outside the gene matches: 1. This CDR3 is 12 amino acids long. CDR3 residues: CASSSGGHEQYF. Written as DNA, the CDR3 is TGTGCCAGCAGCTCAGGGGGCCACGAGCAGTACTTC.

V and J are TRBV27 and TRBJ1-2, with D perhaps matching TRBD1 (5 bases). The CDR3 extends over 12 amino acids. V lost 9 bases and J lost 1, with 9 bases in between. Germline CDR1 and CDR2: MNHEY and SMNVEV (reference sequence). This CDR3 is CASKGNNYGYTF. The CDR3 DNA follows: TGTGCCAGTAAGGGGAATAACTATGGCTACACCTTC.

V and J are TRBV7-9 and TRBJ2-6, with D uncertain. Germline CDR1 is SEHNR and CDR2 is FQNEAQ (reference sequence). This CDR3 contains 14 residues. V was shortened by 3 bases and J by 0 bases, with 3 bases between the two germline ends. CDR3: CASSLYSGANVLTF. The CDR3 DNA follows: TGTGCCAGCAGCTTGTACTCTGGGGCCAACGTCCTGACTTTC.

The CDR3 nucleotides read TGTGCCAGCAGTTACTCGACAGGACGGGGTAGGAATGAGCAGTTCTTC. This sequence encodes CASSYSTGRGRNEQFF. V and J are TRBV6-6 and TRBJ2-1, with D perhaps matching TRBD1 (6 bases). The CDR3 length is 16 residues. Germline V gene data show CDR1 as MNHNY and CDR2 as SVGAGI (reference sequence). The ends were cut back, 0 bases at V and 7 bases at J, with 16 bases in the middle.

The chain uses TRBV5-4 and TRBJ2-5; D might be TRBD2 (5 bases). Deletions cut 4 bases from V and 2 bases from J, with 12 bases between. Per the germline V gene, CDR1 is SGHNT and CDR2 is YYREEE (reference sequence). CDR3 size: 14 residues. Here the CDR3 DNA reads TGTGCCAGCAGCAGCGGCCTTCTGCAAGAGACCCAGTACTTC. Translating it yields CASSSGLLQETQYF.

The rearrangement uses TRBV6-5 and TRBJ1-2, with TRBD1 identical over 11 bases. Germline CDR1 reads MNHEY; CDR2 reads SVGAGI. The CDR3 runs to 15 residues. J was trimmed by 4 bases and V by 6 bases; bases with no gene match: 7. The CDR3 DNA is TGTGCCAGCAGCACGGGACAGGGGGACGTCTATGGCTACACCTTC. Its protein product is CASSTGQGDVYGYTF.

The chain links TRBV19 to TRBJ1-4, with D possibly TRBD1 on 5 matching bases. Germline-derived CDR1 and CDR2 are LNHDA and SQIVND (reference sequence). The germline V and J ends were trimmed by 3 bases and 7 bases, with 15 bases remaining between them. The CDR3 extends over 15 amino acids. CDR3 residues: CASSMWGKDPEKLFF. The CDR3 nucleotides read TGTGCCAGTAGTATGTGGGGCAAGGACCCTGAAAAACTGTTTTTT.

V usage is TRBV18 and J usage is TRBJ1-2, with 10 bases matching TRBD1. This CDR3 spans 18 amino acids. The junction had 16 bases not matched to a gene; V was cut back by 3 bases and J by 6 bases. Germline V gene sequence: CDR1 KGHSH, CDR2 LQKENI. The CDR3 spells CASSPTGGGVSRSHGYTF. The CDR3 coding sequence is TGTGCCAGCTCACCGACAGGGGGCGGCGTTTCTCGATCTCATGGCTACACCTTC.

Points on this clone: Different DNA sequences within this sample yield the same CDR3. CDR3 bases: TGCGCCAGTCGCGAACAGGGCGATCAGCCCCAGCATTTT. This gives the protein CASREQGDQPQHF. V and J are TRBV10-2 and TRBJ1-5, with D perhaps matching TRBD1 (6 bases). Germline values: CDR1 WSHSY, CDR2 SAAADI. V lost 9 bases, J lost 5 bases, and 14 bases lay in between. The CDR3 consists of 13 residues.

The chain joins TRBV11-3 to TRBJ1-1; D ambiguous. Germline CDR1 and CDR2: SGHNT and YENEEA. Trimming left V 2 bases short and J 0 bases short, with 10 bases between. The CDR3 is made up of 15 amino acids. This chain's CDR3 is CASSLYSQMNTEAFF. CDR3 coding DNA: TGTGCCAGCAGCTTATATAGCCAGATGAACACTGAAGCTTTCTTT.

This clone was counted a few times. V and J are TRBV7-9 and TRBJ1-2; perhaps TRBD1 as D (5 bases). Germline V lookup: CDR1 SEHNR, CDR2 FQNEAQ (reference sequence). V dropped 2 bases and J dropped 3 bases, with 13 bases sitting between them. The CDR3 totals 15 residues. CDR3 sequence (DNA): TGTGCCAGCAGCTTATCACAGGCAGAGTACTATGGCTACACCTTC. It codes for CASSLSQAEYYGYTF.

The V gene is TRBV9, the J gene TRBJ1-1, with D possibly matching TRBD1 (6 bases). V shed 4 bases and J shed 9 bases, with 13 bases lying between them. The CDR3 runs to 12 residues. CDR1 is SGDLS and CDR2 is YYNGEE in the germline V gene. The CDR3 DNA sequence: TGTGCCAGCAGCCCCTGGACAGACCAAGCTTTCTTT. The encoded protein is CASSPWTDQAFF.

The gene calls are TRBV29-1 and TRBJ1-4, with TRBD1 matching 7 bases. V was clipped by 4 bases and J by 8 bases; unmatched bases: 7. This CDR3 is 13 amino acids long. Germline CDR1 and CDR2: SQVTM and ANQGSEA. CDR3 amino acids: CSVADRVEEKLFF. Here the CDR3 DNA reads TGCAGCGTTGCAGACAGGGTCGAAGAAAAACTGTTTTTT.

V and J are TRBV5-6 and TRBJ2-1; TRBD2 aligns across 11 bases. There are 15 residues in the CDR3. Germline-derived CDR1 and CDR2 are SGHDT and YYEEEE. Losses at the gene ends were 4 bases for V and 4 bases for J; bases not matched to a gene: 4. CDR3 DNA: TGTGCCAGCAGCGTGGGACTAGCGGAATACAATGAGCAGTTCTTC. Its protein is CASSVGLAEYNEQFF.

This chain links TRBV5-1 with TRBJ2-3, with unresolved D. The germline gives CDR1 SGHRS, CDR2 YFSETQ. The CDR3 sequence is 17 residues long. Trimming stripped 4 bases from V and 11 bases from J, with 29 bases between. The CDR3 nucleotides read TGCGCCAGCAGCCCTATCAAGGCGCCACCGGGTCGGATCGAGCAGTATTTT. It translates to CASSPIKAPPGRIEQYF.